The 12 T cell receptor beta chains listed next were all sequenced from one sample in a study of control samples from healthy donors and cancer patients. Data came from immunoSEQ multiplex PCR; TCRdb stores just in-frame clones and leaves some out. Of some 64,000 clones listed, approximately 87% are singletons. Input material: PBMCs. Every receptor here comes from a woman aged 45-59 years with head and neck cancer.

The chain couples TRBV2 to TRBJ2-5; possible D gene TRBD2, 6 bases. Germline V gene lookup returns CDR1 SNHLY and CDR2 FYNNEI. Trimming left V 5 bases short and J 2 bases short, with 15 bases between. This CDR3 contains 15 residues. The CDR3 is CASSMEGIRQETQYF. CDR3 coding DNA: TGTGCCAGCAGTATGGAGGGGATACGTCAAGAGACCCAGTACTTC.

This chain connects TRBV5-1 to TRBJ2-5, with TRBD1 matching 8 bases. This CDR3 has 14 amino acids. Germline values: CDR1 SGHRS, CDR2 YFSETQ. V lost 0 bases, J lost 7 bases, and 5 bases stayed unmatched. The chain's CDR3 is CASSLGDRSGTQYF. In nucleotides, the CDR3 is TGCGCCAGCAGCTTGGGGGACAGGTCCGGGACCCAGTACTTC.

The chain recombines TRBV3-1 (or the pseudogene TRBV3-2) with TRBJ1-1, with 7 bases aligning to TRBD1. The V and J ends lost 6 bases and 1 base, in that order; junction bases with no gene match: 5. This CDR3 is built from 14 residues. CDR1 LGHDT and CDR2 YNNKEL come from the germline V gene (reference sequence). The chain's CDR3 is CASSPTGSNTEAFF. CDR3 nucleotides: TGTGCCAGCAGTCCGACAGGGTCGAACACTGAAGCTTTCTTT.

In its sample, this clone was seen a few times. This rearrangement joins TRBV6-5 to TRBJ1-1; D gene uncertain. The germline V and J ends were trimmed by 4 bases and 7 bases, with 7 bases remaining between them. The length of the CDR3 is 11 residues. Germline CDR1 is MNHEY and CDR2 is SVGAGI. The CDR3 is CASSSPIEAFF. CDR3 nucleotides: TGTGCCAGCAGTTCTCCAATTGAAGCTTTCTTT.

V gene TRBV27 combines with J gene TRBJ1-2; D is uncertain. This CDR3 spans 13 amino acids. Trimming pared 3 bases from V and 4 bases from J, leaving 9 bases between. Germline CDR1 is MNHEY and CDR2 is SMNVEV (reference sequence). This CDR3 is CASSLGSGYGYTF. The DNA of the CDR3 is TGTGCCAGCAGTTTGGGGAGTGGCTATGGCTACACCTTC.

V gene TRBV6-5 combines with J gene TRBJ2-1; 8 bases map to TRBD2. Unmatched junction bases numbered 7, after V lost 3 bases and J lost 9 bases. Germline lookup yields CDR1 MNHEY and CDR2 SVGAGI. The CDR3 is made up of 14 amino acids. The CDR3 coding sequence is TGTGCCAGCAGTTATAGCGGGGCGTCTGGTGAGCAGTTCTTC. This codes for CASSYSGASGEQFF.

The chain carries TRBV7-3 and TRBJ1-5; the match to TRBD1 covers 7 bases. The J segment lost 0 bases and the V segment lost 7 bases, leaving 12 bases of the junction unmatched. Germline CDR1 SGHTA, CDR2 FQGTGA. The CDR3 is 17 residues long. CDR3 nucleotide sequence: TGTGCCAGCACCTTTAGGCAGGGGGGTTATAGCAATCAGCCCCAGCATTTT. As protein: CASTFRQGGYSNQPQHF.

The V and J genes are TRBV6-1 and TRBJ1-1, with 7 bases lining up with TRBD1. V shed 0 bases and J 5 bases; nucleotides not matched to a gene: 3. The V gene's germline CDR1 is MNHNS and CDR2 SASEGT. This CDR3 region has 14 residues. The CDR3 loop is CASSEATGRTEAFF. In DNA, the CDR3 is TGTGCCAGCAGTGAAGCGACAGGGCGGACTGAAGCTTTCTTT.

CDR3 region: CASSPAGINEKLFF. CDR3 nucleotide sequence: TGTGCCAGCTCACCCGCAGGGATAAATGAAAAACTGTTTTTT. The rearrangement joins TRBV18 to TRBJ1-4; possibly TRBD1 for D (5 bases). Germline CDR1 and CDR2: KGHSH and LQKENI. V shed 3 bases and J shed 5 bases, with 10 bases lying between them. The CDR3 sequence is 14 residues long.

This chain connects TRBV7-3 to TRBJ2-3, with D possibly matching TRBD1 (5 bases). This CDR3 contains 16 residues. CDR1 is SGHTA, CDR2 FQGTGA, per germline. V was pared by 2 bases and J by 4 bases, with 16 bases between. The CDR3 here is CASSLGALGNADTQYF. CDR3 DNA: TGTGCCAGCAGCTTAGGGGCCCTAGGCAACGCAGATACGCAGTATTTT.

The gene calls are TRBV7-2 and TRBJ1-2; 8 bases align to TRBD1. The CDR3 consists of 17 residues. Trimming removed 4 bases from V and 7 bases from J; junction bases left unmatched: 17. The germline V gene has CDR1 SGHTA and CDR2 FQGNSA. The CDR3, as DNA: TGTGCCAGCAGCTCGCAGGGGGCGCAGATGATTTTAGGTGGCTACACCTTC. Translated, it gives CASSSQGAQMILGGYTF.

This chain links TRBV30 with TRBJ1-2; 7 bases match TRBD1. Germline assignment: CDR1 GTSNPN and CDR2 SVGIG (reference sequence). The CDR3 extends over 13 amino acids. V lost 0 bases, J lost 14 bases, and 12 bases stayed unmatched. The CDR3 DNA sequence: TGTGCCTGGAGTGTACAAAGCTCAAACAGGGGTACCTTC. Protein product: CAWSVQSSNRGTF.